This T cell receptor beta chain was retrieved from a study of regulatory and conventional T cells in RAG deficiency. Study-wide results and limits: Control T-cell subsets had markedly higher Shannon entropy and lower Simpson indices than RAG-deficient patients. Patient subsets had shorter CDR3s; Omenn Treg-Tconv overlap exceeded 80%. Other subsets showed around 9.4-fold reductions, but Treg unique TCR beta sequences fell roughly 100-fold in these patients.

As for this clone: The antigen is unknown.

Trimming took off 7 bases at V and 0 bases at J, with 13 bases between the two ends. The CDR3 has 15 residues. The germline gives CDR1 MNHEY, CDR2 SVGAGI. Repertoires were generated with immunoSEQ multiplex PCR, while TCRdb's copy carries only in-frame clones and drops some. The table records 30,000 to 35,000 clones, approximately 90% of them present only once. The same data also contributed to another study, on regulatory T cells. That source reports: The primer mix had 52 TRBV and 13 TRBJ primers. In patients, unique TRB V-J pairs were restricted and V/J usage skewed, especially in Tregs.

Sequencing used CD8+ T cells sorted from blood. The chain combines TRBV6-5 with TRBJ2-1, with TRBD2 as a possible D gene (5 bases). This TCR was recovered from a human donor in good health. The CDR3 DNA reads TGTGCCAGCACCCTGGACTCAAGCTCCTACAATGAGCAGTTCTTC. Translating it yields CASTLDSSSYNEQFF.